This T cell receptor (beta chain) originates from a study of radiotherapy plus CTLA-4 blockade in lung cancer. Looking at the study overall: Patients showed objective responses in under 20% of cases, and disease control was achieved by less than 35%.

Germline assignment: CDR1 MNHNS and CDR2 SASEGT. This CDR3 spans 15 amino acids. V was pared by 6 bases and J by 2 bases, with 6 bases of the junction left unmatched. Points on this clone: Antigen unknown.

TCRdb's copy holds only in-frame clones and misses some; the assay was immunoSEQ multiplex PCR. Among some 90,000 clones, 83% were seen once, and the ten largest hold 0.82%. Regarding the study as a whole: Early clonal dynamics of blood T cells, together with interferon-beta, were reported as the best response predictor. Radiotherapy was combined with ipilimumab, and tumor-derived TCR clones then expanded in blood.

V usage is TRBV6-1 and J usage is TRBJ1-2, with 10 positions matching TRBD1. The sequencing used peripheral blood, collected from a patient treated with radiotherapy plus ipilimumab. The TCR originated in a human donor with non-small cell lung cancer who had stable disease on radiotherapy plus ipilimumab. For the CDR3, the DNA is TGTGCCAGCAGGGGACAGGGGTCTGGGAACTATGGCTACACCTTC. Its protein product is CASRGQGSGNYGYTF.